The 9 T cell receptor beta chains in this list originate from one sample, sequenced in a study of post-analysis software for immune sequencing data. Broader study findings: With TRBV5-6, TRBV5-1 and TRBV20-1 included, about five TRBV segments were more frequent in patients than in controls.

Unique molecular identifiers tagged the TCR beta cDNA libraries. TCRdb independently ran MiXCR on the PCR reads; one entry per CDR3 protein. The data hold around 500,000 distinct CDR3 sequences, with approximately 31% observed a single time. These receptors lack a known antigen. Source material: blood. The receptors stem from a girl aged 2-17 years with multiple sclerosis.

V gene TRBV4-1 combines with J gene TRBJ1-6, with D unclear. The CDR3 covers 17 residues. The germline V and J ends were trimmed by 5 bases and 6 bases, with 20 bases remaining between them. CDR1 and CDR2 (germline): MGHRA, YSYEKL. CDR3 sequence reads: CASSWVGQEVLNSPLHF. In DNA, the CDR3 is TGCGCCAGCAGCTGGGTGGGCCAGGAGGTACTTAATTCACCCCTCCACTTT.

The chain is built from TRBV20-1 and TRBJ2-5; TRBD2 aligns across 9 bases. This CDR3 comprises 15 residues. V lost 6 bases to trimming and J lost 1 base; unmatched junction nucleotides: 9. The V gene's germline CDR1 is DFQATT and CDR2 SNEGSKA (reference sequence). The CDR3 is CSARPQTSGQETQYF. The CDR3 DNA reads TGCAGTGCCAGGCCCCAGACTAGCGGCCAAGAGACCCAGTACTTC.

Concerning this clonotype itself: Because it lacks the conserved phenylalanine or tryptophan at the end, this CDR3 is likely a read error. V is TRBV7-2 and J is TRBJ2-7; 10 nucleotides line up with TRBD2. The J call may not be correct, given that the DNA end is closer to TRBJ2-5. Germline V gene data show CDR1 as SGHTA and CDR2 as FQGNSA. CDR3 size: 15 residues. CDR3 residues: CASSPRTSGGKTQYS. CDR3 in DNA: TGTGCCAGCAGCCCGAGGACTAGCGGAGGAAAGACCCAGTACTCC.

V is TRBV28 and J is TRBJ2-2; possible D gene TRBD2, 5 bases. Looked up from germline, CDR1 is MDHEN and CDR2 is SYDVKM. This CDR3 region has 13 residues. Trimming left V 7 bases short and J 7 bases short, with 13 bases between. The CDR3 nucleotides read TGTGCCAGCACTGAAAGGGCGGGCGGGGAGCTGTTTTTT. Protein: CASTERAGGELFF.

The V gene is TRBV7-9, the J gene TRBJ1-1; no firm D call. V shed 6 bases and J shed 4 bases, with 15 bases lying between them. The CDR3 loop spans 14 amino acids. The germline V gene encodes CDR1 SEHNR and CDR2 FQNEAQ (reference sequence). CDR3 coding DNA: TGTGCCAGCAGACATTATAAGGGCCGCACTGAAGCTTTCTTT. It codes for CASRHYKGRTEAFF.

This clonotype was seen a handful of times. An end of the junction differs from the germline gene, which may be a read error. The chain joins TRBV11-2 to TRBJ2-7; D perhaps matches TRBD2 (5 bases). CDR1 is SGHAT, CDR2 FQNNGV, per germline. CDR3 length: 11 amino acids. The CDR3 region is CTSSQTGSQYF. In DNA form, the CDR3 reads TGTACCAGCAGCCAGACGGGGAGCCAGTACTTC.

The CDR3 here is CSVLKVETQYF. Here the CDR3 DNA reads TGCAGCGTTCTGAAGGTGGAGACCCAGTACTTC. The chain links TRBV29-1 to TRBJ2-5, with D unclear. Trimming left V 5 bases short and J 5 bases short, with 9 bases between. The germline V gene has CDR1 SQVTM and CDR2 ANQGSEA. The CDR3 sequence is 11 residues long.

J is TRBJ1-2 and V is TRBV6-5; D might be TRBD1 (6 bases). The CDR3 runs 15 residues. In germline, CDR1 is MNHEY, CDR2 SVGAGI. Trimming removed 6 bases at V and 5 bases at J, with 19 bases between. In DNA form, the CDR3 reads TGTGCCAGCAGCCGGGGGCCCTACTCCTCATATGGCTACACCTTC. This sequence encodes CASSRGPYSSYGYTF.

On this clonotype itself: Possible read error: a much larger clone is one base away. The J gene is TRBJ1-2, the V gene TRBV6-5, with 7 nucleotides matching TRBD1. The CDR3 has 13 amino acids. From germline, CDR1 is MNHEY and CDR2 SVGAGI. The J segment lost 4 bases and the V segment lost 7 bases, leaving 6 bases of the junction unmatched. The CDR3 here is CASTRGARYGYTF. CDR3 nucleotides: TGTGCCAGCACCAGGGGGGCCCGCTATGGCTACACCTTC.